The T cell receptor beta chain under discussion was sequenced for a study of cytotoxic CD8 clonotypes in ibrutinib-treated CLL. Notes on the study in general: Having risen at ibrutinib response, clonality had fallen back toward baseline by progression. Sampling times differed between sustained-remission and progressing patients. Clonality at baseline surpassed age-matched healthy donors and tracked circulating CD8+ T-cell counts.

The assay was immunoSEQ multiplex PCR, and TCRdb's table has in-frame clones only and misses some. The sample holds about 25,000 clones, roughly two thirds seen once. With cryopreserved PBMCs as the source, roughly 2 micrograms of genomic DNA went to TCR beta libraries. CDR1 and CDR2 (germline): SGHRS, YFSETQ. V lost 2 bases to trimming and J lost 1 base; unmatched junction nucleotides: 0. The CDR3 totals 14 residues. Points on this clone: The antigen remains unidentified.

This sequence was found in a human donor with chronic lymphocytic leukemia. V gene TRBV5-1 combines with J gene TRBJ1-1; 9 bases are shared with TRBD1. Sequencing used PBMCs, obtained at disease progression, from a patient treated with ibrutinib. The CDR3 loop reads CASSLQGANTEAFF. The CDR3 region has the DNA TGCGCCAGCAGCTTACAGGGGGCGAACACTGAAGCTTTCTTT.